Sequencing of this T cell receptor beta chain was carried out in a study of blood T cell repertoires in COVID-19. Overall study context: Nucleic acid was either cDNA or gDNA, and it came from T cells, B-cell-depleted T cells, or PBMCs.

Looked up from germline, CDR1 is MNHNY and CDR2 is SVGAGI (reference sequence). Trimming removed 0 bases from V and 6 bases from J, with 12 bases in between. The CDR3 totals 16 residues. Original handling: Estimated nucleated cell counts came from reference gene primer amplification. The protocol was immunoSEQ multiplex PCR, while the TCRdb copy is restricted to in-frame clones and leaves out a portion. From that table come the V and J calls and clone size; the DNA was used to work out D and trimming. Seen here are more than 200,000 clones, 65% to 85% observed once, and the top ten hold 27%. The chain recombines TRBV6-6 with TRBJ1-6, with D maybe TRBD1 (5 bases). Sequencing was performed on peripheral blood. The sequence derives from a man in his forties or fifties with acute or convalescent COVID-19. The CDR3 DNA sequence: TGTGCCAGCAGTTACTCGGGGGGAGATGGTAATTCACCCCTCCACTTT. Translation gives CASSYSGGDGNSPLHF.